These 21 T cell receptor beta chains came from one sample sequenced in a study of T cell responses to AZD1222 COVID-19 vaccine. Method: immunoSEQ multiplex PCR; TCRdb's copy keeps in-frame clones and lacks some. The table has 150,000 or so clones, about 92% seen once. The material was peripheral blood, obtained on day 0 of AZD1222 vaccination. The receptors derive from an adult in good health.

The rearrangement links TRBV6-5 to TRBJ2-2; D is ambiguous. V lost 5 bases, J lost 8 bases, and 15 bases lay in between. CDR3 length: 14 amino acids. The germline V gene encodes CDR1 MNHEY and CDR2 SVGAGI. The CDR3 DNA follows: TGTGCCAGCAGTCCAAATGCCTTCGGTGGGGAGCTGTTTTTT. This gives the protein CASSPNAFGGELFF.

This chain links TRBV5-6 with TRBJ1-6; TRBD1 is a possible D gene (5 bases). The CDR3 loop spans 16 amino acids. Between the trimmed V and J ends, which lost 2 bases and 5 bases, there was a span of 14 bases. The germline CDR1 and CDR2 sequences are SGHDT and YYEEEE. For the CDR3, the DNA is TGTGCCAGCAGCTTAACCCCGGGACTTAATAATTCACCCCTCCACTTT. This codes for CASSLTPGLNNSPLHF.

The table lists this clone with a count of one. The chain links TRBV27 to TRBJ1-4; D is undetermined. This CDR3 contains 12 residues. Germline lookup yields CDR1 MNHEY and CDR2 SMNVEV (reference sequence). V was cut by 2 bases and J by 7 bases, with 5 bases left in between. The DNA of the CDR3 is TGTGCCAGCAGTTTAACGGGTGAAAAACTGTTTTTT. This codes for CASSLTGEKLFF.

The chain has TRBV4-3 and TRBJ1-1; no clear D gene. The CDR3 runs 18 residues. Germline assignment: CDR1 LGHNA and CDR2 YSLEER. V was clipped by 1 base and J by 1 base, with 19 bases between them. The CDR3 sequence is CASSQGRGLGSANTEAFF. CDR3 DNA: TGCGCCAGCAGCCAAGGACGGGGTCTAGGGTCAGCGAACACTGAAGCTTTCTTT.

The gene calls are TRBV11-2 and TRBJ2-3; weak D call: TRBD2 (6 bases). CDR1 and CDR2 (germline): SGHAT, FQNNGV. V was trimmed by 1 base and J by 8 bases, leaving 13 bases between them. The length of the CDR3 is 14 residues. The CDR3 DNA reads as TGTGCCAGCAGCTTAGGAGCCATGGGAGGTACGCAGTATTTT. As protein: CASSLGAMGGTQYF. The full variable domain, its missing parts supplied by reference TRBV11-2 and TRBJ2-3, is EAGVAQSPRYKIIEKRQSVAFWCNPISGHATLYWYQQILGQGPKLLIQFQNNGVVDDSQLPKDRFSAERLKGVDSTLKIQPAKLEDSAVYLCASSLGAMGGTQYFGPGTRLTVL.

This rearrangement joins TRBV12-5 to TRBJ1-6; the match to TRBD1 covers 10 bases. J gave up 9 bases and V 6 bases, and 11 bases lay outside the gene matches. The CDR3 runs to 16 residues. CDR1 is LGHNT, CDR2 FRNRAP, per germline. CDR3 nucleotides: TGTGCTAGTGGCCCCCGCCCGACAGGGGGCATTTCACCCCTCCACTTT. Protein product: CASGPRPTGGISPLHF.

In its sample, this clone was seen a few times. The chain carries TRBV7-2 and TRBJ1-1; D ambiguous. The CDR3 is made up of 15 amino acids. Germline V CDR1 and CDR2: SGHTA, FQGNSA. The V gene lost 2 bases and the J gene lost 0 bases, with 10 bases spanning the gap. The DNA for the CDR3 is TGTGCCAGCAGCTTATCGGCAGCCATGAACACTGAAGCTTTCTTT. Residues: CASSLSAAMNTEAFF.

The CDR3 reads CASSFEGATDTQYF. CDR3 DNA sequence: TGTGCCAGCAGTTTTGAGGGGGCCACAGATACGCAGTATTTT. The V and J genes are TRBV11-2 and TRBJ2-3, with 7 bases aligning to TRBD1. With V trimmed by 6 bases and J by 2 bases, 5 bases remained unmatched. Germline V gene sequence: CDR1 SGHAT, CDR2 FQNNGV. This CDR3 has 14 residues.

The V gene is TRBV11-2, the J gene TRBJ1-1; no definite D call. Deletions cut 8 bases from V and 4 bases from J, with 14 bases between. The CDR3 runs 13 residues. CDR1 is SGHAT, CDR2 FQNNGV, per germline. CDR3 sequence reads: CASFPTAGTEAFF. The CDR3 DNA is TGTGCCAGCTTCCCGACGGCGGGCACTGAAGCTTTCTTT.

In its sample, this clone was seen once. This chain joins TRBV5-1 and TRBJ2-3, with no clear D. This CDR3 has 15 amino acids. V gave up 0 bases and J gave up 2 bases, with 10 bases separating them. CDR1 and CDR2 from the germline V gene are SGHRS and YFSETQ. The CDR3 spells CASSLAEYNTDTQYF. In nucleotides, the CDR3 is TGCGCCAGCAGCTTGGCCGAGTATAACACAGATACGCAGTATTTT.

V and J are TRBV7-6 and TRBJ1-3; D is unresolved. Trimming left V 4 bases short and J 4 bases short, with 8 bases between. CDR3 length: 13 amino acids. Germline V CDR1 and CDR2: SGHVS, FNYEAQ. The CDR3 DNA is TGTGCCAGCAGCTACCCGGAGGGAAACACCATATATTTT. This sequence encodes CASSYPEGNTIYF.

V and J are TRBV3-1 (or the pseudogene TRBV3-2) and TRBJ1-1; the D gene is possibly TRBD1 (5 bases). Trimming stripped 2 bases from V and 3 bases from J, with 22 bases between. This CDR3 is 18 amino acids long. Germline V lookup: CDR1 LGHDT, CDR2 YNNKEL (reference sequence). Here the CDR3 reads CASSQSKKGMEEYTEAFF. CDR3 nucleotide sequence: TGTGCCAGCAGCCAATCGAAGAAGGGGATGGAAGAGTACACTGAAGCTTTCTTT.

This chain joins TRBV25-1 and TRBJ2-7; a possible D gene is TRBD1 (5 bases). The germline V gene has CDR1 MGHDK and CDR2 SYGVNS. Between the trimmed V and J ends, which lost 4 bases and 3 bases, there was a span of 22 bases. The CDR3 is 17 residues long. CDR3 region: CASSVGLRWGRLYEQYF. In DNA form, the CDR3 reads TGTGCCAGCAGTGTTGGGTTAAGGTGGGGCCGACTCTACGAGCAGTACTTC.

The V call is TRBV6-4, the J call TRBJ1-1, with D hard to call. The germline gives CDR1 MRHNA, CDR2 SNTAGT. CDR3 length: 13 amino acids. V was cut by 3 bases and J by 4 bases, with 9 bases left in between. CDR3 amino acids: CASSEDAGTEAFF. CDR3 bases: TGTGCCAGCAGTGAGGATGCGGGCACTGAAGCTTTCTTT.

The V call is TRBV6-2 or TRBV6-3, the J call TRBJ1-1, with 10 bases aligning to TRBD1. Trimming removed 0 bases from V and 5 bases from J; junction bases left unmatched: 6. Germline V lookup: CDR1 MNHEY, CDR2 SVGEGT. The CDR3 is 16 amino acids. The CDR3 reads CASSYSRDRGGTEAFF. The CDR3 DNA reads TGTGCCAGCAGTTACTCCCGGGACAGGGGAGGAACTGAAGCTTTCTTT.

V usage is TRBV11-3 and J usage is TRBJ2-3; D possibly corresponds to TRBD2 (5 bases). CDR1 and CDR2 (germline): SGHNT, YENEEA. The CDR3 extends over 14 amino acids. Trimming cost V 3 bases and J 1 base, with 8 bases left between them. The CDR3 region has the DNA TGTGCCAGCAGCTTCCTAGCAGGCACAGATACGCAGTATTTT. Translated: CASSFLAGTDTQYF.

This rearrangement joins TRBV30 to TRBJ1-5; D is perhaps TRBD1 (5 bases). The CDR3 consists of 15 residues. Trimming cost V 1 base and J 3 bases, with 13 bases left between them. Germline V gives CDR1 GTSNPN, CDR2 SVGIG (reference sequence). CDR3 loop: CAWSDLGAPNQPQHF. As DNA, the CDR3 is TGTGCCTGGAGTGACCTCGGGGCTCCCAATCAGCCCCAGCATTTT. The whole variable domain, filled in from reference TRBV30 and TRBJ1-5, reads SQTIHQWPATLVQPVGSPLSLECTVEGTSNPNLYWYRQAAGRGLQLLFYSVGIGQISSEVPQNLSASRPQDRQFILSSKKLLLSDSGFYLCAWSDLGAPNQPQHFGDGTRLSIL.

The V and J genes are TRBV18 and TRBJ1-2; possible D gene TRBD1, 5 bases. The germline CDR1 and CDR2 sequences are KGHSH and LQKENI. Trimming shortened V by 1 base and J by 7 bases, and 16 bases separated the two germline ends. This CDR3 has 15 residues. CDR3 coding DNA: TGTGCCAGCTCACCACTCGAGAACAGGCAAGTTGGCTACACCTTC. Its translation is CASSPLENRQVGYTF.

This clone has a handful of counts. This rearrangement joins TRBV6-5 to TRBJ1-2, with D perhaps matching TRBD1 (6 bases). CDR1 MNHEY and CDR2 SVGAGI come from the germline V gene. The CDR3 totals 16 residues. The V end was cut by 2 bases, the J end by 5 bases, with 18 bases between. This CDR3 is CASSYTIIIGGYGYTF. In DNA, the CDR3 is TGTGCCAGCAGTTACACAATCATCATAGGGGGTTATGGCTACACCTTC.

The chain recombines TRBV27 with TRBJ2-2, with no clear D. This CDR3 comprises 14 residues. V was pared by 5 bases and J by 1 base, with 8 bases between. Per the germline V gene, CDR1 is MNHEY and CDR2 is SMNVEV (reference sequence). CDR3 nucleotide sequence: TGTGCCAGCAGTCTACTGGAGAACACCGGGGAGCTGTTTTTT. Translating gives CASSLLENTGELFF.

The rearrangement uses TRBV19 and TRBJ1-2; the D gene is possibly TRBD1 (5 bases). The length of the CDR3 is 14 residues. The V gene's germline CDR1 is LNHDA and CDR2 SQIVND (reference sequence). The germline V and J ends were trimmed by 6 bases and 4 bases, with 15 bases remaining between them. CDR3: CASRPNDRFYGYTF. The CDR3 nucleotides read TGTGCCAGTAGACCTAATGACAGATTCTATGGCTACACCTTC. The full variable domain, rest sourced from reference TRBV19 and TRBJ1-2, is DGGITQSPKYLFRKEGQNVTLSCEQNLNHDAMYWYRQDPGQGLRLIYYSQIVNDFQKGDIAEGYSVSREKKESFPLTVTSAQKNPTAFYLCASRPNDRFYGYTFGSGTRLTVV.